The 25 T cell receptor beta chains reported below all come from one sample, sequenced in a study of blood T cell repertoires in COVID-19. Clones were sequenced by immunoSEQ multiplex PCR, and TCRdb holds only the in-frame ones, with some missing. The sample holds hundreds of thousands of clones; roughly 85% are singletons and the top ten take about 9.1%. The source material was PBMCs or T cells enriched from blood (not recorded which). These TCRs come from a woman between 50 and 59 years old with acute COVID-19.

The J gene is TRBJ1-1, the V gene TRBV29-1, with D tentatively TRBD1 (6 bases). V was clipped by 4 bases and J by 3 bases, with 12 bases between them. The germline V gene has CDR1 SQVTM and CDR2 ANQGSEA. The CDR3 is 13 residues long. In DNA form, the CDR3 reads TGCAGCGTTGGAACAGGGTGGGACACTGAAGCTTTCTTT. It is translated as CSVGTGWDTEAFF. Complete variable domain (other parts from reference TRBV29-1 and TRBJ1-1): SAVISQKPSRDICQRGTSLTIQCQVDSQVTMMFWYRQQPGQSLTLIATANQGSEATYESGFVIDKFPISRPNLTFSTLTVSNMSPEDSSIYLCSVGTGWDTEAFFGQGTRLTVV.

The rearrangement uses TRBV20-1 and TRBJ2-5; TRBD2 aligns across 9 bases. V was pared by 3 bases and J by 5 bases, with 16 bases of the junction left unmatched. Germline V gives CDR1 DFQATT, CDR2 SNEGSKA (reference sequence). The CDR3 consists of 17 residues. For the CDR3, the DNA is TGCAGTGCTAGTCTCAGGGCACTAGCGGGTCGAGGGGAGACCCAGTACTTC. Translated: CSASLRALAGRGETQYF.

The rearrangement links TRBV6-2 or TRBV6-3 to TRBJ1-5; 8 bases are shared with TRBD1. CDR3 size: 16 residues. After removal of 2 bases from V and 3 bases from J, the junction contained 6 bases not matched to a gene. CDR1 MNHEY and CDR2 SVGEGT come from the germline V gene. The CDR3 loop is CASSYATGAVNQPQHF. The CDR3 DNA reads TGTGCCAGCAGTTACGCGACAGGGGCCGTCAATCAGCCCCAGCATTTT.

For the CDR3, the DNA is TGTGCCAGCAGCTTAGTGACAGAAGATGAAAAACTGTTTTTT. As protein: CASSLVTEDEKLFF. The chain employs TRBV7-8 and TRBJ1-4, with D possibly matching TRBD1 (5 bases). V shed 1 base and J shed 6 bases, with 9 bases lying between them. In germline, CDR1 is SGHVS, CDR2 FQNEAQ. The CDR3 consists of 14 residues.

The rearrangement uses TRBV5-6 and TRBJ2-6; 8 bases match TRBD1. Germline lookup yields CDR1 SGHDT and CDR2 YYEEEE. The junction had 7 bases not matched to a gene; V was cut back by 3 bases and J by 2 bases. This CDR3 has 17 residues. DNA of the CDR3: TGTGCCAGCAGCTGGGACAGGATGAGAGCTGGGGCCAACGTCCTGACTTTC. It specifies CASSWDRMRAGANVLTF.

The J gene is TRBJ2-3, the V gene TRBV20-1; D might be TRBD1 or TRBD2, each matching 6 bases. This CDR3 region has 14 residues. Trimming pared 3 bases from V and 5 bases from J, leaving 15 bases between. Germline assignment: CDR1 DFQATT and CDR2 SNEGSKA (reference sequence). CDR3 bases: TGCAGTGCTAGTGGGGGGCCGACGGGAGATACGCAGTATTTT. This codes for CSASGGPTGDTQYF.

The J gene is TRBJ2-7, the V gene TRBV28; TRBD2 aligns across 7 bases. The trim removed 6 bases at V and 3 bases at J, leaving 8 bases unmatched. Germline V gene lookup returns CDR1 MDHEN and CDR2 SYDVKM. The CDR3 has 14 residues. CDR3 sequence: CASSRGASGYEQYF. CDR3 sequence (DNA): TGTGCCAGCAGCCGCGGGGCTAGCGGCTACGAGCAGTACTTC.

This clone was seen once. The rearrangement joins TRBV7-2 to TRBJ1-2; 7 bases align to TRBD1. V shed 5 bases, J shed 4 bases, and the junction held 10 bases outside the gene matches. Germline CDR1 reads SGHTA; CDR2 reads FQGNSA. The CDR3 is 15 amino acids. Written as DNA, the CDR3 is TGTGCCAGCAGCGCCGGCAGGGGGGACGGCTATGGCTACACCTTC. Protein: CASSAGRGDGYGYTF.

In DNA form, the CDR3 reads TGTGCCTGGAGCCAGAACAGGGGAGGTGGCGAAAAACTGTTTTTT. It specifies CAWSQNRGGGEKLFF. The V gene is TRBV30, the J gene TRBJ1-4; 7 bases map to TRBD1. The V segment lost 3 bases and the J segment 8 bases; nucleotides outside the gene matches: 12. The germline gives CDR1 GTSNPN, CDR2 SVGIG (reference sequence). The CDR3 contains 15 residues.

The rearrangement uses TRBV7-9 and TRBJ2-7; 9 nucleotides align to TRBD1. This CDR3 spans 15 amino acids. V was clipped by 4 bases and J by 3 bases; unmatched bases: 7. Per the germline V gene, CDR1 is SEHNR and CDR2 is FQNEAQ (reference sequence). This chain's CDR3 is CASSSIRDRDYEQYF. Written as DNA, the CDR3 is TGTGCCAGCAGCTCGATCCGGGACAGGGACTACGAGCAGTACTTC.

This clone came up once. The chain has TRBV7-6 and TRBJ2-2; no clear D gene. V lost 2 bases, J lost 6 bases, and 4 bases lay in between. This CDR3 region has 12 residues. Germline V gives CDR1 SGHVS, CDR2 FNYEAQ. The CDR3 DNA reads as TGTGCCAGCAGCTTATCCGCCGGGGAGCTGTTTTTT. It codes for CASSLSAGELFF.

DNA for the CDR3: TGTGCCAGCAAGCCCGGGGGGCGTGGTGAAGCTTTCTTT. Encoded protein: CASKPGGRGEAFF. The chain uses TRBV12-3 or TRBV12-4 and TRBJ1-1; D perhaps matches TRBD1 (6 bases). V shed 7 bases and J shed 7 bases, with 16 bases lying between them. This CDR3 is 13 amino acids long.

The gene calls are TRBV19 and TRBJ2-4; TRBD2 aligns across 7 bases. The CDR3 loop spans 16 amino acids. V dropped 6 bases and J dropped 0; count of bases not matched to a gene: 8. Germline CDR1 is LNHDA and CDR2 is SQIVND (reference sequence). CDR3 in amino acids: CASSPGRGLAKNIQYF. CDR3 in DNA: TGTGCCAGTAGCCCAGGGAGGGGCCTAGCCAAAAACATTCAGTACTTC.

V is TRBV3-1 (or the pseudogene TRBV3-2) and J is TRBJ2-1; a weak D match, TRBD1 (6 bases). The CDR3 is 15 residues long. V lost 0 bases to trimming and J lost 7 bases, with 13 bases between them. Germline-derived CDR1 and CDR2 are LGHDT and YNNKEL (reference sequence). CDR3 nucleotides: TGTGCCAGCAGCCAAGATCAAGGCAGGGGAAATGAGCAGTTCTTC. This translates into CASSQDQGRGNEQFF.

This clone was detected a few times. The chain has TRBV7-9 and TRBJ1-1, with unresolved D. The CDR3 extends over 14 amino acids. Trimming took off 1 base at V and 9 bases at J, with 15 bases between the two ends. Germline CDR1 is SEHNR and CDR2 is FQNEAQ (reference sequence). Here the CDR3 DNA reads TGTGCCAGCAGCTTAGGTTCCTTAGCTCAAAAAGCTTTCTTT. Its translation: CASSLGSLAQKAFF.

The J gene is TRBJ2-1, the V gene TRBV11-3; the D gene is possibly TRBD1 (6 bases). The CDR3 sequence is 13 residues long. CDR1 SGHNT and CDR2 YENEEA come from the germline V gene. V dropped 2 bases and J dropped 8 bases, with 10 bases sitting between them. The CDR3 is CASSLYRDHEQFF. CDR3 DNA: TGTGCCAGCAGCTTATACAGGGACCATGAGCAGTTCTTC.

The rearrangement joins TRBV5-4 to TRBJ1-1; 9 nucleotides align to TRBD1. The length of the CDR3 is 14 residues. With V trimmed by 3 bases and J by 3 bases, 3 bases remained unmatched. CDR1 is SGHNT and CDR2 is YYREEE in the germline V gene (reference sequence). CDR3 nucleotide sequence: TGTGCCAGCAGCTGGGGGGACAGGGACACTGAAGCTTTCTTT. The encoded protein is CASSWGDRDTEAFF.

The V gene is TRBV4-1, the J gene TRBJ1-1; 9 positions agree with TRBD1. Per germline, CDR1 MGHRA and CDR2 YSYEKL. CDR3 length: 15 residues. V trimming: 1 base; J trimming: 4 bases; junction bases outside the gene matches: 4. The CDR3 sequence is CASSQVTGGSTEAFF. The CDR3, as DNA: TGCGCCAGCAGCCAAGTGACAGGGGGTAGCACTGAAGCTTTCTTT.

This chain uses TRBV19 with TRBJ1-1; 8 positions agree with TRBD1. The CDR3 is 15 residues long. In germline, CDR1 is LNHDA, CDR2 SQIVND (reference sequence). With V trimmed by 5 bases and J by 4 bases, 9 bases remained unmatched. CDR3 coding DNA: TGTGCCAGTAGTTTTACAGGGGGTGGTGCCACTGAAGCTTTCTTT. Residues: CASSFTGGGATEAFF.

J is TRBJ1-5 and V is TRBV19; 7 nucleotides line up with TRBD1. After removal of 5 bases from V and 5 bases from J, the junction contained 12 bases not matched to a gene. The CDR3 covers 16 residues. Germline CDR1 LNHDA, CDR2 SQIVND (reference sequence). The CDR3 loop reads CASSATGRSVYQPQHF. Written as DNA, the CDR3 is TGTGCCAGTAGTGCGACAGGGCGGAGTGTATATCAGCCCCAGCATTTT.

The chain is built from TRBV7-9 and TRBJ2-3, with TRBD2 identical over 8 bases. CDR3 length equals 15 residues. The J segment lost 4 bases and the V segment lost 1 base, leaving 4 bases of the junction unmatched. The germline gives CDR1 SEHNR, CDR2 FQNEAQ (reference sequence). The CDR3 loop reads CASSLETGGPDTQYF. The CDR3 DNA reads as TGTGCCAGCAGCTTAGAGACGGGGGGGCCAGATACGCAGTATTTT.

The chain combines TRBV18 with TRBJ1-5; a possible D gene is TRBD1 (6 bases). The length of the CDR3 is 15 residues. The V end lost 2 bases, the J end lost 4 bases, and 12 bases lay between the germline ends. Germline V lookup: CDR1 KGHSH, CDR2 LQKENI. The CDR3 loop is CASSPAGRGNQPQHF. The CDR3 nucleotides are TGTGCCAGCTCACCAGCGGGCAGGGGAAATCAGCCCCAGCATTTT.

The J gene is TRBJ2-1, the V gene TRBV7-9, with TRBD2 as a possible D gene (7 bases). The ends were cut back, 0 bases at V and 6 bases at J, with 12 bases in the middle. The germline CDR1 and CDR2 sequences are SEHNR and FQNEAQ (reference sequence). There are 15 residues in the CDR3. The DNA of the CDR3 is TGTGCCAGCAGCTTAGCGGGGGGGCCAAGCAATGAGCAGTTCTTC. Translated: CASSLAGGPSNEQFF.

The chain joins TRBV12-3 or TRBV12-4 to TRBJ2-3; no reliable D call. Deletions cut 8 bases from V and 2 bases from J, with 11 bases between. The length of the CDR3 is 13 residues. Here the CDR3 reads CASLTGLTDTQYF. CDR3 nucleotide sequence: TGTGCCAGCCTCACGGGTCTCACAGATACGCAGTATTTT.

The CDR3 reads CASSYSMTGELFF. DNA for the CDR3: TGTGCCAGCAGTTACTCCATGACCGGGGAACTGTTTTTT. V usage is TRBV6-5 and J usage is TRBJ1-4; D unresolved. V was shortened by 0 bases and J by 12 bases, with 11 bases between the two germline ends. The CDR3 covers 13 residues. In germline, CDR1 is MNHEY, CDR2 SVGAGI.